This T cell receptor (beta chain) emerged from a study of early stage breast cancer tumors. Study background: Seven to nine ER+/PR+/HER2- tumors were invasive ductal; four were invasive lobular. General study points: Tumors had around 2.3-fold higher T cell density than normal breast. Tumor and normal breast were distinguished via blood comparison in about 90% of the 16 patients.

This clone has a single count. Antigen specificity is unknown. V was trimmed by 4 bases and J by 7 bases, leaving 13 bases between them. CDR3 length equals 13 residues. CDR1 is LGHNA and CDR2 is YSLEER in the germline V gene. The repertoire was sequenced with immunoSEQ multiplex PCR; TCRdb's copy has only in-frame clones and lacks some. Among about 48,000 clones listed, around 83% were seen once. The sequenced material came from blood. The clonotype was recovered from a person in their fifties with breast cancer. The chain links TRBV4-3 to TRBJ1-1, with unresolved D. The CDR3 DNA sequence: TGCGCCAGCAGCCGGCTGAGGGCAATTGAAGCTTTCTTT. It translates to CASSRLRAIEAFF.